This is a list of T cell receptor beta chains from one sample in a study of T-cell reconstitution after alpha-beta-depleted transplantation in children. TCRdb reprocessed the PCR reads with MiXCR, giving one entry per CDR3 protein. This sample yields about 340,000 distinct CDR3 sequences, of which about 14% are seen a single time; about 4% belongs to the top ten. Sample: PBMCs, taken from the stem cell graft. These TCRs come from a human donor who donated a stem cell graft to a child with Fanconi anemia. The CDR3 runs from the conserved cysteine through the conserved F or W. The D gene is left open where the match is weak. Clone sizes are given selectively: once, few, many, or a class where the clone is expanded.

J gene: TRBJ2-3; V gene: TRBV10-3; D gene: TRBD1; clone size: .; CDR3 protein: CAISEGGRGLGTDTQYF; CDR3 DNA: TGTGCCATCAGTGAGGGCGGCAGGGGGCTTGGGACAGATACGCAGTATTTT
J gene: TRBJ1-2; V gene: TRBV6-1; D gene: .; clone size: .; CDR3 protein: CASSEGPGVGANYGYTF; CDR3 DNA: TGTGCCAGCAGTGAAGGTCCTGGGGTGGGAGCTAACTATGGCTACACCTTC
J gene: TRBJ1-5; V gene: TRBV7-8; D gene: .; clone size: few; CDR3 protein: CASSYGGYSNQPQHF; CDR3 DNA: TGTGCCAGCAGCTACGGGGGATATAGCAATCAGCCCCAGCATTTT
J gene: TRBJ2-5; V gene: TRBV4-2; D gene: TRBD2; clone size: .; CDR3 protein: CASSAGTSGGIGETQYF; CDR3 DNA: TGTGCCAGCAGCGCCGGGACTAGCGGGGGGATAGGAGAGACCCAGTACTTC
J gene: TRBJ2-3; V gene: TRBV20-1; D gene: .; clone size: many; CDR3 protein: CSAGTKDTQYF; CDR3 DNA: TGCAGTGCCGGGACGAAAGATACGCAGTATTTT
J gene: TRBJ2-4; V gene: TRBV4-1; D gene: .; clone size: many; CDR3 protein: CASSQEGGVTVNKNIQYF; CDR3 DNA: TGCGCCAGCAGCCAAGAGGGCGGGGTGACAGTCAACAAAAACATTCAGTACTTC
J gene: TRBJ2-2; V gene: TRBV18; D gene: .; clone size: few; CDR3 protein: CASSPGVTGINTGELFF; CDR3 DNA: TGTGCCAGCTCACCAGGCGTAACAGGGATAAACACCGGGGAGCTGTTTTTT
J gene: TRBJ1-2; V gene: TRBV29-1; D gene: TRBD1; clone size: few; CDR3 protein: CSVSGQGNGGYTF; CDR3 DNA: TGCAGCGTCTCGGGACAGGGGAACGGTGGCTACACCTTC
J gene: TRBJ2-3; V gene: TRBV12-3/TRBV12-4; D gene: .; clone size: .; CDR3 protein: CASSLQADRQYF; CDR3 DNA: TGTGCCAGCAGTTTACAAGCGGACAGGCAGTATTTT
J gene: TRBJ2-5; V gene: TRBV5-5; D gene: TRBD1; clone size: many; CDR3 protein: CASSSGQGGETQYF; CDR3 DNA: TGTGCCAGCAGCTCGGGACAGGGCGGGGAGACCCAGTACTTC
J gene: TRBJ1-6; V gene: TRBV3-1; D gene: .; clone size: .; CDR3 protein: CASSQTGLSPLHF; CDR3 DNA: TGTGCCAGCAGCCAAACAGGGCTTTCACCCCTCCACTTT
J gene: TRBJ2-2; V gene: TRBV12-3/TRBV12-4; D gene: TRBD1; clone size: few; CDR3 protein: CASSGTGLTGELFF; CDR3 DNA: TGTGCCAGCAGTGGGACAGGTCTTACCGGGGAGCTGTTTTTT
J gene: TRBJ2-1; V gene: TRBV6-1; D gene: TRBD1; clone size: many; CDR3 protein: CASSGTRQGEQFF; CDR3 DNA: TGTGCCAGCAGTGGGACGAGACAGGGGGAGCAGTTCTTC
J gene: TRBJ1-1; V gene: TRBV6-1; D gene: .; clone size: .; CDR3 protein: CASNADKARIEAFF; CDR3 DNA: TGTGCCAGCAACGCCGACAAGGCCAGAATAGAAGCTTTCTTT